This entry features one T cell receptor (beta chain) sequence. A multiplex PCR was run with 60 Vbeta primers and 13 Jbeta primers. Using immunoSEQ multiplex PCR, the repertoire was profiled, and TCRdb retains in-frame clones only, with some absent. This sample has 90,000 or so clones; 82% occur once, and the top ten carry roughly 3.5%. The data were taken from a study of cytomegalovirus exposure and HLA in healthy donors. Sequencing used PBMCs. The clonotype originates from a man aged 30 to 39 in good health and CMV-seropositive.

Written as DNA, the CDR3 is TGTGCCAGCACCAGAGGAGGGTACACCGGGGAGCTGTTTTTT. Its translation: CASTRGGYTGELFF. The chain uses TRBV9 and TRBJ2-2; possibly TRBD2 for D (6 bases). Per the germline V gene, CDR1 is SGDLS and CDR2 is YYNGEE. This CDR3 region has 14 residues. The V end was cut by 6 bases, the J end by 3 bases, with 12 bases between.